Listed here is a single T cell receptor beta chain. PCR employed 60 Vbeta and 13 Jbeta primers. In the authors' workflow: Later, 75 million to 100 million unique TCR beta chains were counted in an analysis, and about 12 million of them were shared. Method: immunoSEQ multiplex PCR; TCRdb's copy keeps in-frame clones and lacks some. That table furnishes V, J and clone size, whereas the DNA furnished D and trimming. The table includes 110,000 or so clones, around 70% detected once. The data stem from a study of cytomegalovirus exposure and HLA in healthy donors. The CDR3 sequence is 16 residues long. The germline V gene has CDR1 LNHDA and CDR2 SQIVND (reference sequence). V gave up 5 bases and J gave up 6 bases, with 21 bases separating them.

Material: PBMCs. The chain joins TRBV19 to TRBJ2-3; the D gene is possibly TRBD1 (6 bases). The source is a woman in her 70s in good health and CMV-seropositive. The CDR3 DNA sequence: TGTGCCAGTAGTCAAACCTATAAGGGGGATCAGGATACGCAGTATTTT. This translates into CASSQTYKGDQDTQYF.